The 15 T cell receptor beta chains below come from one sample, sequenced in a study of cytomegalovirus exposure and HLA in healthy donors. The PCR employed 60 Vbeta primers together with 13 Jbeta primers. Here immunoSEQ multiplex PCR was the method, and the copy in TCRdb shows in-frame clones only, minus some. The data show more than 95,000 clones, approximately 80% seen once. What was sequenced was PBMCs. The receptors come from a male donor in good health and CMV-seronegative.

The gene calls are TRBV7-9 and TRBJ2-2; 13 nucleotides agree with TRBD2. With 6 bases clipped from V and 4 bases from J, the junction kept 5 bases outside the gene matches. Germline V gene lookup returns CDR1 SEHNR and CDR2 FQNEAQ (reference sequence). The CDR3 is 16 residues long. DNA of the CDR3: TGTGCCAGCAGTCCCGGACTAGCGGGAGTCACCGGGGAGCTGTTTTTT. It encodes CASSPGLAGVTGELFF.

This sequence joins TRBV10-1 and TRBJ2-3, with D unclear. Germline CDR1 is WNHNN and CDR2 is SYGVQD (reference sequence). This CDR3 is built from 14 residues. Trimming pared 2 bases from V and 2 bases from J, leaving 8 bases between. Written as DNA, the CDR3 is TGCGCCAGCAGTGAGGGGCCCTACACAGATACGCAGTATTTT. Translation gives CASSEGPYTDTQYF.

The rearrangement joins TRBV19 to TRBJ1-1; TRBD1 matches 10 bases. The J segment lost 6 bases and the V segment lost 7 bases, leaving 11 bases of the junction unmatched. The V gene's germline CDR1 is LNHDA and CDR2 SQIVND (reference sequence). The CDR3 consists of 15 residues. The CDR3 sequence: CASTRQGAILAEAFF. CDR3 nucleotide sequence: TGTGCCAGTACTAGACAGGGGGCGATTTTGGCTGAAGCTTTCTTT.

This clone was picked up a small number of times. This chain joins TRBV19 and TRBJ1-5, with a tentative D call TRBD1 (5 bases). Germline loops: CDR1 LNHDA, CDR2 SQIVND (reference sequence). The V and J ends lost 10 bases and 4 bases respectively, with 17 bases between them. This CDR3 region has 14 residues. The CDR3 here is CATREGRINQPQHF. The DNA for the CDR3 is TGTGCCACCAGGGAGGGACGGATTAATCAGCCCCAGCATTTT.

The V and J genes are TRBV11-3 and TRBJ1-1, with 7 bases lining up with TRBD1. V lost 4 bases, J lost 7 bases, and 3 bases stayed unmatched. CDR1 SGHNT and CDR2 YENEEA come from the germline V gene. The CDR3 contains 12 residues. The CDR3 here is CASSSRDSEAFF. The CDR3 bases are TGTGCCAGCAGCTCCCGGGACAGTGAAGCTTTCTTT.

J is TRBJ1-4 and V is TRBV19; D perhaps matches TRBD1 (6 bases). The CDR3 contains 13 residues. Germline lookup yields CDR1 LNHDA and CDR2 SQIVND (reference sequence). The ends were cut back, 10 bases at V and 8 bases at J, with 17 bases in the middle. This CDR3 reads CATSAGAHEKLFF. The CDR3 region has the DNA TGTGCCACTAGCGCAGGGGCGCACGAAAAACTGTTTTTT.

A single count supports this clone. CDR3 loop: CASSDSNRFPDTQYF. As DNA, the CDR3 is TGTGCCAGCAGTGACTCGAACCGGTTCCCAGATACGCAGTATTTT. The J gene is TRBJ2-3, the V gene TRBV6-4; D remains unclear. CDR3 length: 15 amino acids. Trimming removed 0 bases at V and 4 bases at J, with 11 bases between. Germline loops: CDR1 MRHNA, CDR2 SNTAGT.

The table lists this clone with a few counts. This chain joins TRBV6-5 and TRBJ1-1, with unresolved D. From germline, CDR1 is MNHEY and CDR2 SVGAGI. Between the trimmed V and J ends, which lost 0 bases and 0 bases, there was a span of 8 bases. CDR3 length: 15 residues. The CDR3 DNA is TGTGCCAGCAGTTACTCGCCCCAGGTGAACACTGAAGCTTTCTTT. It codes for CASSYSPQVNTEAFF.

V gene TRBV11-3 combines with J gene TRBJ2-3; 9 nucleotides match TRBD2. V shed 4 bases, J shed 2 bases, and the junction held 4 bases outside the gene matches. Germline assignment: CDR1 SGHNT and CDR2 YENEEA. This CDR3 has 15 amino acids. Here the CDR3 DNA reads TGTGCCAGCAGCTCTTTAGCGGGGGCCACAGATACGCAGTATTTT. This translates into CASSSLAGATDTQYF.

The V and J genes are TRBV5-1 and TRBJ2-7; 7 nucleotides line up with TRBD1. Trimming at V came to 4 bases and at J to 4 bases, leaving 8 bases not matched to a gene. The germline V gene encodes CDR1 SGHRS and CDR2 YFSETQ. This CDR3 contains 14 residues. This chain's CDR3 is CASSPPGTAYEQYF. DNA of the CDR3: TGCGCCAGCAGCCCCCCCGGGACAGCATACGAGCAGTACTTC.

The J gene is TRBJ2-7, the V gene TRBV11-2; D might be TRBD1 (6 bases). The CDR3 spans 15 residues. V was clipped by 5 bases and J by 2 bases, with 16 bases between them. Germline V CDR1 and CDR2: SGHAT, FQNNGV. The CDR3: CASSPGAGAAYEQYF. As DNA, the CDR3 is TGTGCCAGCAGCCCCGGCGCAGGGGCAGCCTACGAGCAGTACTTC.

This clone was seen more than once but under ten times. This chain joins TRBV4-3 and TRBJ2-7; the D is unclear. The CDR3 sequence is 15 residues long. Germline-derived CDR1 and CDR2 are LGHNA and YSLEER. The ends were cut back, 0 bases at V and 2 bases at J, with 11 bases in the middle. CDR3 loop: CASSQDGTQAYEQYF. The CDR3 DNA follows: TGCGCCAGCAGCCAAGATGGCACACAAGCCTACGAGCAGTACTTC.

This chain joins TRBV7-2 and TRBJ1-5; maybe TRBD1 (5 bases). V was shortened by 5 bases and J by 1 base, with 9 bases between the two germline ends. Germline CDR1 SGHTA, CDR2 FQGNSA. This CDR3 comprises 14 residues. CDR3 sequence (DNA): TGTGCCAGCAGCCACGGGGGAAGCAATCAGCCCCAGCATTTT. It specifies CASSHGGSNQPQHF.

The chain links TRBV18 to TRBJ1-1, with D tentatively TRBD1 (6 bases). CDR1 is KGHSH and CDR2 is LQKENI in the germline V gene. The V end lost 3 bases, the J end lost 1 base, and 6 bases lay between the germline ends. The CDR3 spans 13 residues. The CDR3 sequence: CASSPTGNTEAFF. The CDR3 nucleotides read TGTGCCAGCTCACCGACAGGGAACACTGAAGCTTTCTTT.

This sequence joins TRBV6-5 and TRBJ2-5, with 11 bases matching TRBD2. The last part of the DNA fits TRBJ2-7 better; the J call may be wrong. CDR1 and CDR2 from the germline V gene are MNHEY and SVGAGI. CDR3 size: 14 residues. The CDR3 protein is CASSYGLAGYEQYF. The CDR3 region has the DNA TGTGCCAGCAGTTACGGACTAGCGGGCTACGAGCAGTACTTC.